Listed here is a single T cell receptor (beta chain). Sequencing used immunoSEQ multiplex PCR; TCRdb keeps in-frame clones, though not all of them. Altogether tens of thousands of clones are present, 95% being singletons, with the ten largest covering under 20%. This CDR3 spans 13 amino acids. Germline V gene data show CDR1 as SGHVS and CDR2 as FQNEAQ. V was cut by 2 bases and J by 6 bases, with 11 bases left in between. The data were obtained in a study of siplizumab effects on memory and regulatory T cells. V is TRBV7-8 and J is TRBJ2-7, with D maybe TRBD2 (5 bases). The clonotype originates from a human donor in good health. Sample: CD8+ T cells sorted from blood. Here the CDR3 reads CASSLTPGSEQYF. CDR3 sequence (DNA): TGTGCCAGCAGCTTAACACCGGGGAGCGAGCAGTACTTC. Based on the CDR3 plus reference TRBV7-8 and TRBJ2-7, the full variable domain is GAGVSQSPRYKVAKRGQDVALRCDPISGHVSLFWYQQALGQGPEFLTYFQNEAQLDKSGLPSDRFFAERPEGSVSTLKIQRTQQEDSAVYLCASSLTPGSEQYFGPGTRLTVT.